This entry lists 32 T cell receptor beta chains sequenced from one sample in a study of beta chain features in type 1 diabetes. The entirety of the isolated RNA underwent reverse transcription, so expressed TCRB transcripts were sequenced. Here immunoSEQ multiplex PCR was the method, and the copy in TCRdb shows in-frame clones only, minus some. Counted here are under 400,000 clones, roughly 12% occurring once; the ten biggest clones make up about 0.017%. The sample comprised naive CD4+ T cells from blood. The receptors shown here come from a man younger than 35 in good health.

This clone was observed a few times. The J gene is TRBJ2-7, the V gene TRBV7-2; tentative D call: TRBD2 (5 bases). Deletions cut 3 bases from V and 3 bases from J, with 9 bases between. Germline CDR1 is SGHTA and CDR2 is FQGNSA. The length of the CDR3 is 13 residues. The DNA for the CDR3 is TGTGCCAGCAGCTTGGGAGATAACTACGAGCAGTACTTC. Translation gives CASSLGDNYEQYF.

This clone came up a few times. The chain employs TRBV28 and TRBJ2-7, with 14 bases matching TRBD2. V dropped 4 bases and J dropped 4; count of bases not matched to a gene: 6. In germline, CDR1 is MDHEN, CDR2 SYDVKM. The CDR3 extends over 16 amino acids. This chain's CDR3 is CASSWWRLAGGYEQYF. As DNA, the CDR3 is TGTGCCAGCAGTTGGTGGCGACTAGCGGGAGGGTACGAGCAGTACTTC.

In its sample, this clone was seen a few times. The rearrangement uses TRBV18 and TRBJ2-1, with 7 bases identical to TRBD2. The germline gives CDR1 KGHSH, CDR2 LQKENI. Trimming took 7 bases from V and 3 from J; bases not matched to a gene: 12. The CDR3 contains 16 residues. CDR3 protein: CASFTYRAGHYNEQFF. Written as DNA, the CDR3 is TGTGCCAGCTTCACATATCGAGCGGGGCACTACAATGAGCAGTTCTTC.

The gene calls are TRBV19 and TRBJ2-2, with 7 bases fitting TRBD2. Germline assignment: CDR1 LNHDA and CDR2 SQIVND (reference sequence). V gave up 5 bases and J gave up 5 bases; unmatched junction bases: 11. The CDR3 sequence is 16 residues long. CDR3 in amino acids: CASSALARVGTGELFF. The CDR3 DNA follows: TGTGCCAGTAGTGCACTAGCGCGGGTCGGGACCGGGGAGCTGTTTTTT.

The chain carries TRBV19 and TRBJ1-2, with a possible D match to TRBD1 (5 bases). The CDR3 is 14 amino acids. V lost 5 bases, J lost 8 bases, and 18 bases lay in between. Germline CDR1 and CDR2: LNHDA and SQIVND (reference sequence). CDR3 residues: CASSLNLSGQGYTF. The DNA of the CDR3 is TGTGCCAGTAGTCTCAACCTCTCAGGGCAAGGCTACACCTTC.

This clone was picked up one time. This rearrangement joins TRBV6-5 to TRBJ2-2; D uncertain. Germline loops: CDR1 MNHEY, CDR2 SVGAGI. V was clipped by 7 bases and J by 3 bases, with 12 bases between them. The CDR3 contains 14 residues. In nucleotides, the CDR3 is TGTGCCAGCACGAGGTACCGTTACACCGGGGAGCTGTTTTTT. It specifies CASTRYRYTGELFF.

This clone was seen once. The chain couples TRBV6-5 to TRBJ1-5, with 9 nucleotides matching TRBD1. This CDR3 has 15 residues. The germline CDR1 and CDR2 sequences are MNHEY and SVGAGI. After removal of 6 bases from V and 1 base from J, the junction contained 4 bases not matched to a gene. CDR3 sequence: CASSRGQGSNQPQHF. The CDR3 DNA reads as TGTGCCAGCAGCCGGGGACAGGGCAGCAATCAGCCCCAGCATTTT.

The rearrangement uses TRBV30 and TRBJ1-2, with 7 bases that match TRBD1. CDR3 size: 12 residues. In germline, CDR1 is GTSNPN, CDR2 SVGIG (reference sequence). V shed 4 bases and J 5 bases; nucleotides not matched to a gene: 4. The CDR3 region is CAWTGQVYGYTF. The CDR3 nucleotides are TGTGCCTGGACCGGACAGGTTTATGGCTACACCTTC.

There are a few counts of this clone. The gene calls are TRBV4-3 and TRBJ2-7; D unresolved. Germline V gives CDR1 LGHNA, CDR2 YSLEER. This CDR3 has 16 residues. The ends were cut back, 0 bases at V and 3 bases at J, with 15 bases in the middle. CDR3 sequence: CASSQESAGFGYEQYF. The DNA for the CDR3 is TGCGCCAGCAGCCAAGAATCGGCAGGTTTCGGCTACGAGCAGTACTTC.

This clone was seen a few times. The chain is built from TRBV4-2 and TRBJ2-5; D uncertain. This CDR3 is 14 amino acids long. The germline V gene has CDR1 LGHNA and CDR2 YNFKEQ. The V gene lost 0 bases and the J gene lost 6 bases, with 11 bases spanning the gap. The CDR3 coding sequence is TGTGCCAGCAGCCAAGATAAAACAGAGCAGACCCAGTACTTC. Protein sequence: CASSQDKTEQTQYF.

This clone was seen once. The CDR3 reads CASSPISGIISYEQYF. As DNA, the CDR3 is TGTGCCAGCTCACCGATCTCAGGCATAATCTCCTACGAGCAGTACTTC. This rearrangement joins TRBV18 to TRBJ2-7; no definite D call. V lost 3 bases to trimming and J lost 0 bases, with 15 bases between them. This CDR3 has 16 amino acids. Germline-derived CDR1 and CDR2 are KGHSH and LQKENI.

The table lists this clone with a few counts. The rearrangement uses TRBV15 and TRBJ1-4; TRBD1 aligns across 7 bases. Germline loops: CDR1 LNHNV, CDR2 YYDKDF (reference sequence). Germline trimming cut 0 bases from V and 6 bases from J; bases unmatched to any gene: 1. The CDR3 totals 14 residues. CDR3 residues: CATSRDRGDEKLFF. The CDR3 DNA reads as TGTGCCACCAGCAGAGACAGGGGGGATGAAAAACTGTTTTTT.

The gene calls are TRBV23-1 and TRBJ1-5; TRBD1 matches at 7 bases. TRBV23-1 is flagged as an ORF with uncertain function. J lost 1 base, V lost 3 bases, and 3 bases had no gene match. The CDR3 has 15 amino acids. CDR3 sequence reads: CASSHSGQSNQPQHF. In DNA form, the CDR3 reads TGCGCCAGCAGTCATTCGGGACAGAGCAATCAGCCCCAGCATTTT.

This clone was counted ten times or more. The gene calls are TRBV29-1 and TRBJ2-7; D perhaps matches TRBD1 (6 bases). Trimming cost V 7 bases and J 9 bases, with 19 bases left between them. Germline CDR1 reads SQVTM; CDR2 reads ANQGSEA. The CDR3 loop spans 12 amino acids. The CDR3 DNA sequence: TGCAGCGGAAAAACAGGGTTTGGGTGGCAGTACTTC. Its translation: CSGKTGFGWQYF.

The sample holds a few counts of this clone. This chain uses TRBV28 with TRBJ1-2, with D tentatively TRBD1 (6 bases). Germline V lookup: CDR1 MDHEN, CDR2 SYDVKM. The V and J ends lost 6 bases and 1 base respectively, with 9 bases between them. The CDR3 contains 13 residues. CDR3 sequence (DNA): TGTGCCAGCAGCCCGGACAGTAACTATGGCTACACCTTC. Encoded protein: CASSPDSNYGYTF.

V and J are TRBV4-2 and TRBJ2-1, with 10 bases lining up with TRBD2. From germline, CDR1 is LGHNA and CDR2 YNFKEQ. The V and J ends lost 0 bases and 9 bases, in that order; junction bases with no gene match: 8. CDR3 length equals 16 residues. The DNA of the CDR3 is TGTGCCAGCAGCCAAGATCGGGAACTAGCGGGGAGTGAGCAGTTCTTC. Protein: CASSQDRELAGSEQFF.

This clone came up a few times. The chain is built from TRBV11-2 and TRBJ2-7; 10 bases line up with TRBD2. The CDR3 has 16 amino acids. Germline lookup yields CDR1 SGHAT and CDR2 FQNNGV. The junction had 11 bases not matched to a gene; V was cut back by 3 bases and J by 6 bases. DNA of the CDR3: TGTGCCAGCAGCTTCTCTAGCGGGAGCGGCCGTACCGAGCAGTACTTC. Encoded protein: CASSFSSGSGRTEQYF.

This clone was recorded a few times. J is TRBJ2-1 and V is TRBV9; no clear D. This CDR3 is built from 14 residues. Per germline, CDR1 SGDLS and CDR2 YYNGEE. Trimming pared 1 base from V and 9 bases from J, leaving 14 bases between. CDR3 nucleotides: TGTGCCAGCAGCGTAAGGTCAGAGAGAGGTGAGCAGTTCTTC. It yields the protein CASSVRSERGEQFF.

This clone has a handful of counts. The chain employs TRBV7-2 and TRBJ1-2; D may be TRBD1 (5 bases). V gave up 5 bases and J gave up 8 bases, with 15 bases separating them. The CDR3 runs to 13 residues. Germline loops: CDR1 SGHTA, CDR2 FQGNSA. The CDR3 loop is CASSDSIPSGYTF. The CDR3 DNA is TGTGCCAGCAGCGACAGCATCCCTTCGGGCTACACCTTC.

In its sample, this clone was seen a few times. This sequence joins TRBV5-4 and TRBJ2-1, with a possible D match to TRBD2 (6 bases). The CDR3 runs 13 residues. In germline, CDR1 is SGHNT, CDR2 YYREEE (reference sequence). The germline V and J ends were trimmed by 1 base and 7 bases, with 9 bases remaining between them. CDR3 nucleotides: TGTGCCAGCAGCTTGACTAGCTCGAATGAGCAGTTCTTC. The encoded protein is CASSLTSSNEQFF. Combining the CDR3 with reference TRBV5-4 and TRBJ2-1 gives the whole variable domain ETGVTQSPTHLIKTRGQQVTLRCSSQSGHNTVSWYQQALGQGPQFIFQYYREEENGRGNFPPRFSGLQFPNYSSELNVNALELDDSALYLCASSLTSSNEQFFGPGTRLTVL.

CDR3 coding DNA: TGTGCCAGCAGCTGGGACAGCTCTAGCACAGATACGCAGTATTTT. Protein: CASSWDSSSTDTQYF. The rearrangement joins TRBV7-6 to TRBJ2-3; 7 bases match TRBD1. The germline CDR1 and CDR2 sequences are SGHVS and FNYEAQ. The CDR3 is made up of 15 amino acids. V lost 4 bases and J lost 0; bases outside the gene matches: 4.

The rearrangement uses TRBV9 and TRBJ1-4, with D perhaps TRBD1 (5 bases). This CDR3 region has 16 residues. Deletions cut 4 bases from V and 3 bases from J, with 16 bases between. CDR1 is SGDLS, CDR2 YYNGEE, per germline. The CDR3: CASSFSPETANEKLFF. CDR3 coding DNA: TGTGCCAGCAGCTTCAGCCCCGAGACAGCTAATGAAAAACTGTTTTTT. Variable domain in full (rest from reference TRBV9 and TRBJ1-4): DSGVTQTPKHLITATGQRVTLRCSPRSGDLSVYWYQQSLDQGLQFLIQYYNGEERAKGNILERFSAQQFPDLHSELNLSSLELGDSALYFCASSFSPETANEKLFFGSGTQLSVL.

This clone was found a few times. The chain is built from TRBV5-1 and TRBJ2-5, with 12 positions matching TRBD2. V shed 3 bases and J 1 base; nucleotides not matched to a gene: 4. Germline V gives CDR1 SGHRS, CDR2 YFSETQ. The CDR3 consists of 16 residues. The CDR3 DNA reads TGCGCCAGCAGCTCCGGACTAGCGGGGACCCAAGAGACCCAGTACTTC. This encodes CASSSGLAGTQETQYF.

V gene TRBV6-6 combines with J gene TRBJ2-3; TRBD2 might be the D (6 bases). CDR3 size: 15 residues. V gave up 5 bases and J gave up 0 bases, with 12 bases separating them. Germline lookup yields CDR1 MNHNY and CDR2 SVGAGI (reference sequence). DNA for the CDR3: TGTGCCAGCAGTAAGGGACTTCCTAGCACAGATACGCAGTATTTT. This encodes CASSKGLPSTDTQYF.

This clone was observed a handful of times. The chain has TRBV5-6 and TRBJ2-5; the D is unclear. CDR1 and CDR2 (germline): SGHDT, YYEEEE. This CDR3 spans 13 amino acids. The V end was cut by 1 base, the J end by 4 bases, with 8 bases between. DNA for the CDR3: TGTGCCAGCAGCTTGCAACAGATAGAGACCCAGTACTTC. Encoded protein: CASSLQQIETQYF.

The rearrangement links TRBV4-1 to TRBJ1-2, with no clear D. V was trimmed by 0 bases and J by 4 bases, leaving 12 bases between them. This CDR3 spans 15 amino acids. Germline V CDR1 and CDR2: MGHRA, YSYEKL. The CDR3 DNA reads TGCGCCAGCAGCCAAGAGGCGGGGTTTGTCTATGGCTACACCTTC. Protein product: CASSQEAGFVYGYTF.

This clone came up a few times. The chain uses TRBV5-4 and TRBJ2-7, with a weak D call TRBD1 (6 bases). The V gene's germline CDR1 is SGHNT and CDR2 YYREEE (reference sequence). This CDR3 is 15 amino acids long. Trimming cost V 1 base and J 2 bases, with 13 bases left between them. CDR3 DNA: TGTGCCAGCAGCTTGTCTAGGGACAAGGCCTACGAGCAGTACTTC. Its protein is CASSLSRDKAYEQYF.

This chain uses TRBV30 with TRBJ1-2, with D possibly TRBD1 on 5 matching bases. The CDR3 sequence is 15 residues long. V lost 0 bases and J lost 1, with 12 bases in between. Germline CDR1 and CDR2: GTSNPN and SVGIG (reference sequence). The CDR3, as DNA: TGTGCCTGGAGTGTAGGAGGGACTGTTAACTATGGCTACACCTTC. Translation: CAWSVGGTVNYGYTF.

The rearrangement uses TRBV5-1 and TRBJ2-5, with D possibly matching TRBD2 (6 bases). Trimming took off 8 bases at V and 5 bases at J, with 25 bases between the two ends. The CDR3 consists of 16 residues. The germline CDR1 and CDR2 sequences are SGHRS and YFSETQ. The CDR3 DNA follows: TGCGCCAGTTCAAAGAGAGACGGGGGTGCCGGGGAGACCCAGTACTTC. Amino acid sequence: CASSKRDGGAGETQYF.

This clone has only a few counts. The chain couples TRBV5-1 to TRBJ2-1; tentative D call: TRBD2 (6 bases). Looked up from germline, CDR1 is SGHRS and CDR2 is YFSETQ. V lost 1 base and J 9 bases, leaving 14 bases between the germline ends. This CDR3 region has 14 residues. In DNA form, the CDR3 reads TGCGCCAGCAGCTTGACTAGCCTCGGCGGTGAGCAGTTCTTC. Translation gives CASSLTSLGGEQFF. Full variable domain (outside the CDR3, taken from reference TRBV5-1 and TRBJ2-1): KAGVTQTPRYLIKTRGQQVTLSCSPISGHRSVSWYQQTPGQGLQFLFEYFSETQRNKGNFPGRFSGRQFSNSRSEMNVSTLELGDSALYLCASSLTSLGGEQFFGPGTRLTVL.

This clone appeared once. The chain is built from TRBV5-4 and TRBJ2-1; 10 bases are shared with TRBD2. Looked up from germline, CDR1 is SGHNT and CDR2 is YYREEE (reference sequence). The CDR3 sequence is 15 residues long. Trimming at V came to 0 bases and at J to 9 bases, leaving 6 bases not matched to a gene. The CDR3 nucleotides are TGTGCCAGCAGCTTGGCGCTAGCGGGAGAGAGTGAGCAGTTCTTC. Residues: CASSLALAGESEQFF.

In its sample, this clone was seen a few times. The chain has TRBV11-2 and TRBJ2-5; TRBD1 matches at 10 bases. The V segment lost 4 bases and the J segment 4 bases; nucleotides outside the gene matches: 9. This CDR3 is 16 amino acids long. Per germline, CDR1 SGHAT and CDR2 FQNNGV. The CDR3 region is CASSSMTGGSGETQYF. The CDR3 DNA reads TGTGCCAGCAGCTCTATGACAGGGGGCTCGGGAGAGACCCAGTACTTC.